The entry below describes one T cell receptor (beta chain). These data originate in a study of blood T cell repertoires in COVID-19. Looking at the study overall: Italy, Spain and the United States were the sources of the convalescent and acute COVID-19 samples. The analysed material was cDNA or gDNA that came from T cells, B-cell-depleted T cells, or PBMCs.

In the source study's methods: Reference gene primers were amplified, and this amplification served to estimate nucleated cell counts. Generated by immunoSEQ multiplex PCR, the TCRdb table keeps only in-frame clones and is missing some. V, J and clone size are those of that table, while D and trimming were read from the DNA. Altogether 100,000 to 150,000 clones are present, around 89% being singletons, with the ten largest covering 18%. V lost 3 bases, J lost 6 bases, and 9 bases lay in between. The CDR3 loop spans 13 amino acids. The clonotype comes from a man between 50 and 59 years old with active or convalescent COVID-19. Sequences were obtained from peripheral blood. This chain joins TRBV12-3 or TRBV12-4 and TRBJ2-4; D might be TRBD1 (6 bases). CDR3 bases: TGTGCCAGCAGTTTCCCACAGGGAAACATTCAGTACTTC. Its protein product is CASSFPQGNIQYF.